A single T cell receptor beta chain is shown here with its context. The antigen it binds to is not known. There are no base qualities to consult, and no much larger clone falls within one base. The CDR3 regions of human TCRbeta chains were subjected to immunosequencing. In the source study's methods: TCRs in the repertoires were compared against a reference library of SARS-CoV-2-specific TCRs that had been generated with the MIRA antigen-specificity platform. Breadth was defined as the fraction of unique TCRs that were SARS-CoV-2-associated. Depth was defined as the fraction of total T cells that were SARS-CoV-2-associated. Using the MIRA data, each spike-specific TCR was assigned both to the spike region to which the TCR was reactive and to a CD4 or CD8 class. Log10-transformed breadth and depth values were compared by one-way ANOVA with Sidak's multiple comparisons tests. Sourced from immuneACCESS, this table was stored by TCRdb with only in-frame sequences that have V and J called. A share of the clones is absent; for the studies checked, an unresolved V gene accounts for under half, and the remainder has no known explanation. V and J calls and clone size are those listed in that table; D and trimming were worked out from the DNA. The sample yields 98,000 or so clones; about 81% were counted once. The top ten constitute around 14% of the sample.

These data come from a study of T cell responses to AZD1222 COVID-19 vaccine (dated by TCRdb to 2020 to 2023). Turning to the overall study: A total of over 230 trial participants underwent TCR sequencing, of whom some 210 received two doses of AZD1222 and 26 received two doses of the MenACWY control vaccine. Enrollment into the trials was organized by age into subgroups of 18-55, 56-69 and 70-plus years, and those subgroups contained around 150, 28 and 57 TCR-sequenced participants, respectively. Here is what the overall study found, with its caveats: After two AZD1222 doses, spike-specific TCR breadth and depth were significantly higher than at day 0 and than in MenACWY recipients. Participants were mostly white British and included more females than males, and it was suggested by the authors that clonal diversity may have been underestimated. Conclusions about previously exposed vaccinees are limited, since just 6 or 7 AZD1222 recipients were seropositive for SARS-CoV-2 at baseline. Reportedly, close to half of the unique spike-specific TCRs recognized epitopes lying outside the regions that are mutated in the B.1.351 and B.1.1.7 variants. CD4 TCRs associated with the vaccine covered the entire spike protein, and the dominant responses were in regions 160-218 and 743-854. In the small 56-69-year group, the increase in depth fell short of significance, most likely because of low power. No day 14 peak-response samples were available, so repertoires were characterized only after the peak T cell response.

The time point label for this specimen denotes: about 28 days (+/-7) after the second vaccine dose. Because spike-specific TCR depth and breadth did not differ between the two schedules, AZD1222 recipients who got a second dose at roughly 4 weeks were pooled with those who got a second dose at roughly 12 weeks. Vaccinee samples came from UK trials COV001 and COV002, including a single-blind randomized controlled phase 2/3 trial of AZD1222 (ChAdOx1 nCoV-19) in healthy adults. For TCRbeta chain sequencing, PBMC samples were collected from trial participants at day 0 and at day 28 after the second dose. The CDR3 has 15 amino acids, counting the end cysteine and phenylalanine. Just the 45-base CDR3 DNA is kept, in frame starting at base 1. The germline V gene (reference sequence) yields LNHDA for CDR1 and SQIVND for CDR2. Trimming removed 6 bases from V and 1 base from J, leaving 14 bases between the germline ends.

The chain employs TRBV19 and TRBJ2-3; there is no confident call for the D gene. The sequences come from peripheral blood, collected 28 days after the second AZD1222 dose. This clonotype originated in an adult who received the AZD1222 COVID-19 vaccine. The DNA sequence is given as TGTGCCAGTAGACCCAGAGGTCGGGGCACAGATACGCAGTATTTT. Its translation is CASRPRGRGTDTQYF.